The clone carrying this T cell receptor beta chain was seen more than once but under ten times. Its cognate antigen is unknown. At one of its ends the junction is not consistent with the germline gene, which may arise from a read error. This entry is derived from a study of CD8 T cells in ankylosing spondylitis. Study results and caveats: Some motif variants had been reported before (in reactive arthritis synovial fluid and blood). For ankylosing spondylitis blood, a TCR beta motif of about 8 highly homologous variants appeared characteristic. Reports say disease-linked clones showed up significantly more in matched ankylosing spondylitis synovial fluid. Clones linked with disease were CD8+ and fairly uncommon in the peripheral blood.

TCRdb passed the 5' RACE reads through MiXCR, listing each CDR3 protein once. The table includes tens of thousands of distinct CDR3 sequences, under 7.5% detected once. Sequences were obtained from synovial fluid, either unsorted or a sorted T cell fraction (not recorded which). The TCR sequence derives from a male donor with ankylosing spondylitis.

The CDR3 DNA reads TGTGCCAGCTCACCCAGGGGCTCAGACTACGATGAGCAGTTCTTC. The encoded protein is CASSPRGSDYDEQFF. The gene calls are TRBV18 and TRBJ2-1, with D possibly TRBD1 on 6 matching bases. The CDR3 is 15 amino acids. Germline CDR1 and CDR2: KGHSH and LQKENI. Drawing the rest from reference TRBV18 and TRBJ2-1, the complete variable domain is NAGVMQNPRHLVRRRGQEARLRCSPMKGHSHVYWYRQLPEEGLKFMVYLQKENIIDESGMPKERFSAEFPKEGPSILRIQQVVRGDSAAYFCASSPRGSDYDEQFFGPGTRLTVL.